This T cell receptor beta chain was recovered during a study of spatial heterogeneity in lung cancer. CDR1 is SEHNR, CDR2 FQNEAQ, per germline (reference sequence). Trimming took off 11 bases at V and 7 bases at J, with 12 bases between the two ends. This CDR3 comprises 12 residues. Time point specified: sample taken at primary tumor resection. Extraction of whole RNA from tumor, nontumor lung or frozen PBMC preceded unsorted sequencing. This clonotype was observed a handful of times. Unique molecular identifiers tagged every individual TCR cDNA molecule. TCRdb analysed the 5' RACE reads with MiXCR anew, one entry per CDR3 protein. The sample gives under 75,000 distinct CDR3 sequences, approximately 12% of which show up once; 7.2% is in the top ten.

Here the sequenced sample was PBMCs, taken at surgery. This sequence was found in a male donor with early-stage non-small cell lung cancer. The genes are TRBV7-9 and TRBJ2-6, with unresolved D. CDR3 region: CALKFGANVLTF. The CDR3 nucleotides read TGTGCCCTCAAATTCGGCGCCAACGTCCTGACTTTC.